Many counts were recorded for the clone carrying this T cell receptor beta chain. Its antigen is unidentified. The CDR3 spans 13 residues. Trimming pared 3 bases from V and 3 bases from J, leaving 6 bases between. CDR1 KGHDR and CDR2 SFDVKD come from the germline V gene. This specimen belongs to a study of early T cells in non-severe SARS-CoV-2 infection. TCRdb recomputed calls from the 5' RACE reads with MiXCR, one row per CDR3 protein. The sample has about 25,000 distinct CDR3 sequences, 4.4% seen once; the top ten hold roughly 10%. Study conclusions and caveats: VDJdb matching favored anti-spike CD8 responses, missing private and CD4 specificities.

Sequencing was carried out using whole blood. This receptor was taken from an adult who was a healthcare worker with PCR-confirmed SARS-CoV-2 infection or an uninfected control (not recorded which). The chain is built from TRBV24-1 and TRBJ2-3; either TRBD1 or TRBD2 may supply D (5 bases each). The CDR3 DNA is TGTGCCACCAGTGATGAGGGGACAGATACGCAGTATTTT. As protein: CATSDEGTDTQYF.